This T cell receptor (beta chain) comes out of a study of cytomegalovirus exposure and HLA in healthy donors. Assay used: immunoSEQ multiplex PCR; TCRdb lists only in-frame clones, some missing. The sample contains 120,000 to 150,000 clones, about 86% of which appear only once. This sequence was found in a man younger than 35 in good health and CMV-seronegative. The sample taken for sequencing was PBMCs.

CDR3 sequence reads: CASSSESRVRDSPLHF. DNA of the CDR3: TGTGCCAGCAGCTCAGAATCCAGGGTCAGAGATTCACCCCTCCACTTT. The chain joins TRBV5-5 to TRBJ1-6, with D tentatively TRBD1 (5 bases). The CDR3 is made up of 16 amino acids. Germline CDR1 SGHKS, CDR2 YYEKEE (reference sequence). Trimming left V 3 bases short and J 8 bases short, with 18 bases between.